This entry concerns a single T cell receptor (beta chain). The antigen is undetermined. V lost 10 bases to trimming and J lost 3 bases; unmatched junction nucleotides: 12. The length of the CDR3 is 14 residues. Germline values: CDR1 SGHTS, CDR2 YDEGEE. Sequencing was performed with immunoSEQ multiplex PCR; in TCRdb, only in-frame clones are kept and a portion is missing. The table records about 730,000 clones, approximately 77% of them present only once. These data come from a study of shared clonotypes between healthy human individuals. General study points: Donors were few, which limited the genetic and exposure-history diversity represented. Investigators collected only blood, and repertoires in tissues likely differ. Of the naive CD4 clonotypes, roughly 5% were shared across a handful of donors.

The TCR comes from a woman under 40 in good health. The chain recombines TRBV5-8 with TRBJ1-1; 7 bases line up with TRBD1. The sequenced sample consisted of memory CD4+ T cells sorted from blood. Subset meaning: CD45RA-negative fraction. CDR3 coding DNA: TGTGCCTACACTGGACAGGCGCTTTACACTGAAGCTTTCTTT. This gives the protein CAYTGQALYTEAFF.